The 23 T cell receptor beta chains below all came from one sample that was sequenced in a study of CD8 T cells in acute hepatitis C reinfection. The assay was immunoSEQ multiplex PCR, and TCRdb's table has in-frame clones only and misses some. The sample yields some 40,000 clones, 85% to 90% seen once. Stated time point: naive CD8 control sorted from an acute-time-point sample. The sample taken for sequencing was naive CD8+ T cells from PBMCs. These receptors were obtained from a man aged 30-40 years with chronic hepatitis C.

In its sample, this clone was seen a few times. The CDR3 spells CASSPGGRANTEAFF. The CDR3 DNA sequence: TGTGCCAGCTCACCAGGGGGAAGGGCGAACACTGAAGCTTTCTTT. The V call is TRBV18, the J call TRBJ1-1, with D possibly TRBD1 on 5 matching bases. Germline CDR1 and CDR2: KGHSH and LQKENI. Trimming cost V 2 bases and J 1 base, with 11 bases left between them. The length of the CDR3 is 15 residues.

The chain joins TRBV2 to TRBJ2-5; TRBD1 or TRBD2 may be the D gene (6 bases each). Germline CDR1 reads SNHLY; CDR2 reads FYNNEI. There are 14 residues in the CDR3. V was shortened by 0 bases and J by 3 bases, with 8 bases between the two germline ends. The CDR3: CASSEAEGEETQYF. CDR3 nucleotides: TGTGCCAGCAGTGAAGCGGAGGGGGAAGAGACCCAGTACTTC. Supplemented by reference TRBV2 and TRBJ2-5, the full variable domain reads EPEVTQTPSHQVTQMGQEVILRCVPISNHLYFYWYRQILGQKVEFLVSFYNNEISEKSEIFDDQFSVERPDGSNFTLKIRSTKLEDSAMYFCASSEAEGEETQYFGPGTRLLVL.

Of note for this clone: Compared with germline, one end of the junction differs, possibly owing to a read error. This rearrangement joins TRBV7-7 to TRBJ2-2, with D maybe TRBD1 (5 bases). Germline V gene data show CDR1 as SSHAT and CDR2 as FNYEAQ (reference sequence). The CDR3 is 11 amino acids. CDR3 bases: TGTGCTAGCAGGGACACCGGGGAGCTGTTTTTT. It encodes CASRDTGELFF.

This clone was observed a few times. The J gene is TRBJ1-2, the V gene TRBV13; 8 nucleotides align to TRBD1. Germline V CDR1 and CDR2: PRHDT, FYEKMQ (reference sequence). The V segment lost 5 bases and the J segment 2 bases; nucleotides outside the gene matches: 4. This CDR3 comprises 14 residues. CDR3 loop: CASSGDRMNYGYTF. The CDR3 bases are TGTGCCAGCAGCGGGGACAGGATGAACTATGGCTACACCTTC.

The V call is TRBV2, the J call TRBJ2-5; TRBD2 matches 8 bases. The CDR3 has 17 amino acids. The germline CDR1 and CDR2 sequences are SNHLY and FYNNEI. The junction had 14 bases not matched to a gene; V was cut back by 7 bases and J by 1 base. The CDR3 region has the DNA TGTGCCAGCATTATAGGCCCGGGGGGGTTTGCCCAAGAGACCCAGTACTTC. Translating gives CASIIGPGGFAQETQYF.

The chain links TRBV11-2 to TRBJ1-3; D remains unclear. Germline CDR1 SGHAT, CDR2 FQNNGV. There are 10 residues in the CDR3. V was cut by 8 bases and J by 4 bases, with 3 bases left in between. The CDR3 sequence is CASLGNTIYF. The CDR3 DNA is TGTGCCAGCCTCGGAAACACCATATATTTT.

This clone has more than one count but fewer than ten. This chain joins TRBV7-6 and TRBJ1-5; 7 bases align to TRBD1. J lost 8 bases, V lost 5 bases, and 9 bases had no gene match. This CDR3 is 14 amino acids long. From germline, CDR1 is SGHVS and CDR2 FNYEAQ. Written as DNA, the CDR3 is TGTGCCAGCAGCCTCCGGACAGGCGGAGAGCCCCAGCATTTT. Translation gives CASSLRTGGEPQHF.

This chain uses TRBV14 with TRBJ1-6; 8 nucleotides align to TRBD1. Germline-derived CDR1 and CDR2 are SGHDN and FVKESK. V lost 3 bases, J lost 8 bases, and 6 bases stayed unmatched. The length of the CDR3 is 15 residues. In DNA, the CDR3 is TGTGCCAGCAGCCATCGACAGGGGAGGGATTCACCCCTCCACTTT. As protein: CASSHRQGRDSPLHF.

The rearrangement joins TRBV6-6 to TRBJ2-7; perhaps TRBD2 as D (6 bases). There are 14 residues in the CDR3. The germline V gene encodes CDR1 MNHNY and CDR2 SVGAGI (reference sequence). Trimming stripped 2 bases from V and 3 bases from J, with 11 bases between. This chain's CDR3 is CASSYSGLHYEQYF. Here the CDR3 DNA reads TGTGCCAGCAGTTACAGCGGGCTGCACTACGAGCAGTACTTC.

The V call is TRBV9, the J call TRBJ2-3; 7 nucleotides align to TRBD1. Per germline, CDR1 SGDLS and CDR2 YYNGEE. The CDR3 has 17 amino acids. V lost 2 bases to trimming and J lost 3 bases; unmatched junction nucleotides: 12. CDR3 protein: CASSVQGEHEGTDTQYF. In nucleotides, the CDR3 is TGTGCCAGCAGCGTCCAGGGGGAGCACGAAGGAACAGATACGCAGTATTTT.

This chain connects TRBV9 to TRBJ2-7; TRBD1 agrees at 10 bases. CDR1 is SGDLS and CDR2 is YYNGEE in the germline V gene. The CDR3 has 13 residues. V lost 4 bases, J lost 3 bases, and 1 base stayed unmatched. CDR3 residues: CASSRDRGYEQYF. Written as DNA, the CDR3 is TGTGCCAGCAGCCGGGACAGGGGCTACGAGCAGTACTTC.

The chain has TRBV14 and TRBJ2-5, with D possibly being TRBD1 or TRBD2 (5 bases each). Trimming took off 2 bases at V and 5 bases at J, with 12 bases between the two ends. The length of the CDR3 is 14 residues. Germline CDR1 SGHDN, CDR2 FVKESK. CDR3 in DNA: TGTGCCAGCAGCCAATGGGGGACCGGGGAGACCCAGTACTTC. Residues: CASSQWGTGETQYF.

The chain employs TRBV19 and TRBJ2-1; D gene uncertain. The CDR3 is made up of 13 amino acids. CDR1 is LNHDA, CDR2 SQIVND, per germline (reference sequence). V shed 6 bases and J shed 0 bases, with 6 bases lying between them. The CDR3 region has the DNA TGTGCCAGTAGCTGGGGCTCCTACAATGAGCAGTTCTTC. Translation: CASSWGSYNEQFF. Full variable domain (outside the CDR3, taken from reference TRBV19 and TRBJ2-1): DGGITQSPKYLFRKEGQNVTLSCEQNLNHDAMYWYRQDPGQGLRLIYYSQIVNDFQKGDIAEGYSVSREKKESFPLTVTSAQKNPTAFYLCASSWGSYNEQFFGPGTRLTVL.

The chain employs TRBV5-1 and TRBJ1-1; no firm D call. The V gene's germline CDR1 is SGHRS and CDR2 YFSETQ. V was cut by 4 bases and J by 2 bases, with 12 bases left in between. This CDR3 has 14 residues. The CDR3 nucleotides are TGCGCCAGCAGCATACGCGGGGTTAACACTGAAGCTTTCTTT. Protein product: CASSIRGVNTEAFF.

The chain is built from TRBV6-5 and TRBJ2-7; D gene uncertain. The germline gives CDR1 MNHEY, CDR2 SVGAGI. V was clipped by 2 bases and J by 1 base, with 15 bases between them. CDR3 size: 16 residues. CDR3 DNA: TGTGCCAGCAGTTACCCGAAGGCAGGAGATTCCTACGAGCAGTACTTC. This gives the protein CASSYPKAGDSYEQYF.

This clone was seen only once. The chain has TRBV27 and TRBJ2-2; D is undetermined. Trimming left V 2 bases short and J 7 bases short, with 14 bases between. The germline CDR1 and CDR2 sequences are MNHEY and SMNVEV (reference sequence). This CDR3 region has 15 residues. CDR3 protein: CASSLHPPPVGELFF. CDR3 coding DNA: TGTGCCAGCAGTTTACATCCTCCCCCAGTCGGGGAGCTGTTTTTT.

The chain links TRBV5-4 to TRBJ2-1, with D possibly TRBD2 on 6 matching bases. The V and J ends lost 0 bases and 6 bases respectively, with 13 bases between them. This CDR3 spans 15 amino acids. Germline CDR1 reads SGHNT; CDR2 reads YYREEE (reference sequence). This CDR3 is CASSLGGPGGNEQFF. Here the CDR3 DNA reads TGTGCCAGCAGCTTGGGAGGTCCCGGGGGCAATGAGCAGTTCTTC. Full variable domain (outside the CDR3, taken from reference TRBV5-4 and TRBJ2-1): ETGVTQSPTHLIKTRGQQVTLRCSSQSGHNTVSWYQQALGQGPQFIFQYYREEENGRGNFPPRFSGLQFPNYSSELNVNALELDDSALYLCASSLGGPGGNEQFFGPGTRLTVL.

V usage is TRBV6-1 and J usage is TRBJ2-1, with TRBD2 as a possible D gene (6 bases). Trimming removed 7 bases at V and 2 bases at J, with 12 bases between. The CDR3 has 14 residues. The germline V gene has CDR1 MNHNS and CDR2 SASEGT. The chain's CDR3 is CASKQAGTYNEQFF. CDR3 bases: TGTGCCAGCAAACAAGCGGGTACCTACAATGAGCAGTTCTTC.

CDR3 DNA sequence: TGCGCCAGCAGCCACCGAGGTCGGACAGGGGAACAAGAGACCCAGTACTTC. Protein product: CASSHRGRTGEQETQYF. V gene TRBV4-1 combines with J gene TRBJ2-5, with 9 bases matching TRBD1. Losses at the gene ends were 3 bases for V and 2 bases for J; bases not matched to a gene: 10. This CDR3 is 17 amino acids long. CDR1 MGHRA and CDR2 YSYEKL come from the germline V gene.

The V gene is TRBV10-3, the J gene TRBJ2-3; D is undetermined. Germline-derived CDR1 and CDR2 are ENHRY and SYGVKD. The CDR3 contains 18 residues. Trimming pared 0 bases from V and 1 base from J, leaving 17 bases between. CDR3 DNA: TGTGCCATCAGTGAGTCGCTAACGGGTCCTGCGGGCACAGATACGCAGTATTTT. It specifies CAISESLTGPAGTDTQYF.

The chain combines TRBV28 with TRBJ1-1; D is uncertain. Germline lookup yields CDR1 MDHEN and CDR2 SYDVKM. Trimming shortened V by 5 bases and J by 6 bases, and 13 bases separated the two germline ends. The CDR3 sequence is 13 residues long. The DNA of the CDR3 is TGTGCCAGCAGTCCCGGACGTATCGCTGAAGCTTTCTTT. Amino acid sequence: CASSPGRIAEAFF.

The gene calls are TRBV30 and TRBJ2-6; no firm D call. The CDR3 consists of 14 residues. Trimming shortened V by 1 base and J by 1 base, and 5 bases separated the two germline ends. In germline, CDR1 is GTSNPN, CDR2 SVGIG (reference sequence). DNA of the CDR3: TGTGCCTGGAGTGACACATCTGGGGCCAACGTCCTGACTTTC. Its protein product is CAWSDTSGANVLTF. The whole variable domain, remainder taken from reference TRBV30 and TRBJ2-6, is SQTIHQWPATLVQPVGSPLSLECTVEGTSNPNLYWYRQAAGRGLQLLFYSVGIGQISSEVPQNLSASRPQDRQFILSSKKLLLSDSGFYLCAWSDTSGANVLTFGAGSRLTVL.

Notes on this clone: The junction departs from the called germline gene at one end, perhaps through a read error. The rearrangement uses TRBV5-6 and TRBJ1-2, with TRBD1 identical over 9 bases. CDR1 and CDR2 from the germline V gene are SGHDT and YYEEEE. The CDR3 runs 12 residues. The CDR3 is CASSLTNRDRDF. The CDR3, as DNA: TGTGCCAGCAGCTTAACCAACCGGGACAGGGACTTC. Based on the CDR3 plus reference TRBV5-6 and TRBJ1-2, the full variable domain is DAGVTQSPTHLIKTRGQQVTLRCSPKSGHDTVSWYQQALGQGPQFIFQYYEEEERQRGNFPDRFSGHQFPNYSSELNVNALLLGDSALYLCASSLTNRDRDFGSGTRLTVV.